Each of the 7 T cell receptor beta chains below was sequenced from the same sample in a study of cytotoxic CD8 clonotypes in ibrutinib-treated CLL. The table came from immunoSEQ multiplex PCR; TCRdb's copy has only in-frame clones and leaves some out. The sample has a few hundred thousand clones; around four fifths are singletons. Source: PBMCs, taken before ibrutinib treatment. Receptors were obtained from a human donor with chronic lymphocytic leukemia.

The CDR3 region is CASTSGQSDTQYF. For the CDR3, the DNA is TGTGCCAGCACATCGGGACAATCTGATACGCAGTATTTT. The chain uses TRBV6-5 and TRBJ2-3; a possible D gene is TRBD1 (6 bases). The V end was cut by 7 bases, the J end by 6 bases, with 14 bases between. The length of the CDR3 is 13 residues. Germline V CDR1 and CDR2: MNHEY, SVGAGI.

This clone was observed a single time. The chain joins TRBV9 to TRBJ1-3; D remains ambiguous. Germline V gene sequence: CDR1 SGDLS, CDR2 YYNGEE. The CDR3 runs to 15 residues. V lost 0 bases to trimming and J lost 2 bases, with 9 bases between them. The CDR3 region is CASSVDIRTGNTIYF. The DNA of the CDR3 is TGTGCCAGCAGCGTAGATATCCGGACTGGAAACACCATATATTTT.

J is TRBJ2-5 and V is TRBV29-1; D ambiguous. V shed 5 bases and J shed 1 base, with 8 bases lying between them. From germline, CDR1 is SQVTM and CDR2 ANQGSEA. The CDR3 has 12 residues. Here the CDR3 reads CSVTWAQETQYF. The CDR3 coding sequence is TGCAGCGTTACATGGGCCCAAGAGACCCAGTACTTC.

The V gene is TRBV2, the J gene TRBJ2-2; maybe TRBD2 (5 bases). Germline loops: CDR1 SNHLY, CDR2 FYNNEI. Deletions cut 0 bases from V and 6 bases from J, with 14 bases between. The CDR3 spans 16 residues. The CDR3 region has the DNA TGTGCCAGCAGTGAAGCGTCGCGGCCTAGCCCCGGGGAGCTGTTTTTT. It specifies CASSEASRPSPGELFF.

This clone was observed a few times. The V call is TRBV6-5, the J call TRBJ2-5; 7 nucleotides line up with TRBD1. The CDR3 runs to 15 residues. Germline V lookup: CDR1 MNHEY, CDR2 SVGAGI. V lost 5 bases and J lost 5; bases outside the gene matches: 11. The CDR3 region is CASSQQTGRGETQYF. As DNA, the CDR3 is TGTGCCAGCAGTCAGCAGACAGGGCGTGGGGAGACCCAGTACTTC.

CDR3: CASSPQSSREETQYF. The CDR3 DNA reads TGTGCCAGCTCACCACAGTCGTCTAGGGAAGAGACCCAGTACTTC. The chain joins TRBV18 to TRBJ2-5, with D uncertain. Germline V gene data show CDR1 as KGHSH and CDR2 as LQKENI. V was clipped by 1 base and J by 3 bases, with 12 bases between them. The CDR3 length is 15 residues.

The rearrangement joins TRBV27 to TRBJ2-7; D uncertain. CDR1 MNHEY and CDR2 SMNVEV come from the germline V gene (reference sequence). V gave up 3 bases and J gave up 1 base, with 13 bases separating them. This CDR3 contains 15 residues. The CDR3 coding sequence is TGTGCCAGCAGTTTGGCGCCAAGCCGATCCTACGAGCAGTACTTC. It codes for CASSLAPSRSYEQYF.